The source of this TCR beta chain is a study of early T cells in non-severe SARS-CoV-2 infection. Study in general: Sequencing of unsorted whole blood was done on bulk RNA, leaving chains unpaired. General observations from the study: VDJdb-based matching was biased toward anti-spike CD8 responses and missed private and CD4 specificities.

This clonotype was picked up a small number of times. Its antigen is currently unknown. Separate cDNA molecules each had unique molecular identifiers attached to them. In TCRdb, the 5' RACE reads were re-called with MiXCR into one record per CDR3 protein. The sample yields about 76,000 distinct CDR3 sequences, about 16% seen once. The sequence derives from an adult who was a healthcare worker with PCR-confirmed SARS-CoV-2 infection or an uninfected control (not recorded which). The specimen was whole blood.

The CDR3 DNA reads TGTGCCAGCATTCCTAACGGGAGGACTGAAGCTTTCTTT. The encoded protein is CASIPNGRTEAFF. The V gene is TRBV28, the J gene TRBJ1-1; D unresolved. Germline assignment: CDR1 MDHEN and CDR2 SYDVKM. This CDR3 spans 13 amino acids. Trimming removed 7 bases from V and 5 bases from J, with 14 bases in between.